The 10 T cell receptor beta chains below all came from one sample that was sequenced in a study of cytomegalovirus exposure and HLA in healthy donors. PCR was performed using 60 Vbeta and 13 Jbeta primers. Using immunoSEQ multiplex PCR, the repertoire was profiled, and TCRdb retains in-frame clones only, with some absent. The data contain about 89,000 clones, 86% of them seen just once; the ten biggest clones take up around a tenth. Material for sequencing was PBMCs. Receptor source: a young man in good health and CMV-seropositive.

This clone was detected only a few times. J is TRBJ1-2 and V is TRBV12-5, with a possible D match to TRBD1 (5 bases). The V end lost 0 bases, the J end lost 3 bases, and 20 bases lay between the germline ends. The CDR3 sequence is 18 residues long. Germline assignment: CDR1 LGHNT and CDR2 FRNRAP. The CDR3 DNA is TGTGCTAGTGGTTTGGTACTGGGCAGGGAATACGACTACTATGGCTACACCTTC. This translates into CASGLVLGREYDYYGYTF.

This chain links TRBV19 with TRBJ1-4; TRBD1 agrees at 8 bases. This CDR3 region has 14 residues. With V trimmed by 4 bases and J by 10 bases, 8 bases remained unmatched. Germline V gene sequence: CDR1 LNHDA, CDR2 SQIVND (reference sequence). The CDR3 bases are TGTGCCAGTAGTACCGGACAGGGTAGTAGAAAACTGTTTTTT. Translating gives CASSTGQGSRKLFF.

The V and J genes are TRBV5-1 and TRBJ2-3; TRBD2 agrees at 7 bases. This CDR3 comprises 16 residues. The junction had 8 bases not matched to a gene; V was cut back by 3 bases and J by 1 base. The germline V gene encodes CDR1 SGHRS and CDR2 YFSETQ. The CDR3 DNA reads TGCGCCAGCAGCTGGGGGGGGATACTCGGCACAGATACGCAGTATTTT. Its translation: CASSWGGILGTDTQYF.

For this clone: Different DNA sequences within this sample yield the same CDR3. The chain links TRBV4-1 to TRBJ2-2, with 11 bases aligning to TRBD2. Per the germline V gene, CDR1 is MGHRA and CDR2 is YSYEKL. V gave up 6 bases and J gave up 1 base; unmatched junction bases: 10. The CDR3 runs 18 residues. CDR3 sequence (DNA): TGCGCCAGCAGGGTAAAGGGGCTAGCGGGAGGGAACACCGGGGAGCTGTTTTTT. Translating gives CASRVKGLAGGNTGELFF.

The chain carries TRBV5-1 and TRBJ1-1; D perhaps matches TRBD1 (6 bases). CDR3 length: 16 residues. Trimming removed 5 bases at V and 3 bases at J, with 20 bases between. The germline CDR1 and CDR2 sequences are SGHRS and YFSETQ. The DNA for the CDR3 is TGCGCCAGCAGGCCGAGGGGGGGCGCGGGCCACACTGAAGCTTTCTTT. Its protein product is CASRPRGGAGHTEAFF.

The chain joins TRBV30 to TRBJ2-7, with D possibly TRBD2 on 6 matching bases. The CDR3 sequence is 15 residues long. Germline CDR1 GTSNPN, CDR2 SVGIG (reference sequence). V shed 2 bases and J shed 6 bases, with 20 bases lying between them. The CDR3 DNA sequence: TGTGCCTGGAGTACCTTAAGGGCTAGCGTCGGCGAGCAGTACTTC. It specifies CAWSTLRASVGEQYF.

V is TRBV7-9 and J is TRBJ1-4; 10 bases are a match to TRBD1. CDR1 is SEHNR, CDR2 FQNEAQ, per germline (reference sequence). There are 15 residues in the CDR3. The trim removed 0 bases at V and 6 bases at J, leaving 1 base unmatched. The CDR3 region has the DNA TGTGCCAGCAGCTTAGCGGACAGGGGGTATGAAAAACTGTTTTTT. It encodes CASSLADRGYEKLFF.

This clone was counted once. CDR3 DNA sequence: TGTGCAAGTCGCTTAGCTTGTTCCGGTTTCCTCCGCTCCTACGAGCAGTACTTC. The encoded protein is CASRLACSGFLRSYEQYF. The V call is TRBV12-2, the J call TRBJ2-7; the table's D call TRBD2 went unverified against the DNA. TRBV12-2 is described as a pseudogene. The CDR3 has 18 residues.

The rearrangement joins TRBV7-8 to TRBJ2-1; no firm D call. Germline values: CDR1 SGHVS, CDR2 FQNEAQ. Between the trimmed V and J ends, which lost 1 base and 15 bases, there was a span of 16 bases. The CDR3 consists of 13 residues. The CDR3: CASSLGGHGSPFF. DNA for the CDR3: TGTGCCAGCAGCTTAGGTGGCCACGGTAGCCCGTTCTTC.

The chain uses TRBV4-1 and TRBJ2-2, with TRBD1 as a possible D gene (6 bases). The CDR3 is 17 residues long. Germline V lookup: CDR1 MGHRA, CDR2 YSYEKL. Trimming removed 1 base from V and 6 bases from J, with 18 bases in between. CDR3 bases: TGCGCCAGCAGCCAAGGACAGGCCGCAGTGGGTTCCGGGGAGCTGTTTTTT. Amino acid sequence: CASSQGQAAVGSGELFF.